Following are 27 T cell receptor beta chains from one sample sequenced in a study of OX40 agonist ivuxolimab in advanced cancers. Generated by immunoSEQ multiplex PCR, the TCRdb table keeps only in-frame clones and is missing some. Of tens of thousands of clones listed, about nine tenths are singletons. Sequences were derived from CD4+ or CD8+ T cells sorted from blood, sampled in a trial of the OX40 agonist ivuxolimab. All receptors come from an adult with an advanced solid tumor such as melanoma, head and neck, liver or kidney cancer.

J is TRBJ2-5 and V is TRBV11-3, with 12 bases identical to TRBD1. This CDR3 is built from 18 residues. V shed 4 bases and J 4 bases; nucleotides not matched to a gene: 13. CDR1 and CDR2 from the germline V gene are SGHNT and YENEEA. The CDR3 here is CASSSPGQGAVSVETQYF. CDR3 in DNA: TGTGCCAGCAGCTCTCCGGGACAGGGGGCAGTTTCGGTAGAGACCCAGTACTTC. Full variable domain (remainder filled in from reference TRBV11-3 and TRBJ2-5): EAGVVQSPRYKIIEKKQPVAFWCNPISGHNTLYWYLQNLGQGPELLIRYENEEAVDDSQLPKDRFSAERLKGVDSTLKIQPAELGDSAVYLCASSSPGQGAVSVETQYFGPGTRLLVL.

V gene TRBV6-1 combines with J gene TRBJ2-7; a weak D match, TRBD2 (6 bases). The CDR3 extends over 14 amino acids. The germline gives CDR1 MNHNS, CDR2 SASEGT. V was trimmed by 4 bases and J by 2 bases, leaving 12 bases between them. The CDR3: CASSAGTPTYEQYF. DNA of the CDR3: TGTGCCAGCAGTGCCGGGACTCCCACCTACGAGCAGTACTTC.

The genes are TRBV7-7 and TRBJ2-5, with D perhaps matching TRBD2 (6 bases). Germline CDR1 SSHAT, CDR2 FNYEAQ (reference sequence). This CDR3 is 16 amino acids long. The V end lost 0 bases, the J end lost 2 bases, and 13 bases lay between the germline ends. The CDR3 here is CASSLALGTSQETQYF. CDR3 bases: TGTGCCAGCAGCTTAGCTTTGGGGACTTCACAAGAGACCCAGTACTTC.

The chain has TRBV19 and TRBJ2-3; TRBD2 agrees at 7 bases. With V trimmed by 5 bases and J by 4 bases, 6 bases remained unmatched. The CDR3 has 14 residues. Germline lookup yields CDR1 LNHDA and CDR2 SQIVND (reference sequence). The DNA of the CDR3 is TGTGCCAGTAGTTCGGGGACTACTCCAGATACGCAGTATTTT. This sequence encodes CASSSGTTPDTQYF. The full variable domain, completed using reference TRBV19 and TRBJ2-3, is DGGITQSPKYLFRKEGQNVTLSCEQNLNHDAMYWYRQDPGQGLRLIYYSQIVNDFQKGDIAEGYSVSREKKESFPLTVTSAQKNPTAFYLCASSSGTTPDTQYFGPGTRLTVL.

This clone occurred once. The chain recombines TRBV5-1 with TRBJ2-7, with TRBD2 matching 15 bases. The trim removed 4 bases at V and 6 bases at J, leaving 2 bases unmatched. The CDR3 has 14 residues. Germline CDR1 SGHRS, CDR2 YFSETQ. The CDR3 sequence is CASSGGLAGGEQYF. The CDR3 DNA follows: TGCGCCAGCAGCGGGGGACTAGCGGGAGGCGAGCAGTACTTC.

The rearrangement joins TRBV2 to TRBJ2-7; a possible D gene is TRBD1 (6 bases). The germline gives CDR1 SNHLY, CDR2 FYNNEI. V was shortened by 6 bases and J by 4 bases, with 7 bases between the two germline ends. The CDR3 totals 11 residues. CDR3: CASRTGYEQYF. The CDR3 DNA is TGTGCCAGCAGGACAGGTTACGAGCAGTACTTC.

V gene TRBV11-2 combines with J gene TRBJ2-2, with D unclear. This CDR3 has 16 amino acids. The V and J ends lost 2 bases and 1 base respectively, with 11 bases between them. Per the germline V gene, CDR1 is SGHAT and CDR2 is FQNNGV. The CDR3: CASSLLGSLNTGELFF. DNA of the CDR3: TGTGCCAGCAGCTTATTGGGGTCTTTGAACACCGGGGAGCTGTTTTTT.

V is TRBV5-1 and J is TRBJ2-5, with D possibly being TRBD2 (5 bases). The CDR3 runs 14 residues. Trimming pared 2 bases from V and 5 bases from J, leaving 13 bases between. Germline assignment: CDR1 SGHRS and CDR2 YFSETQ. The CDR3 is CASSFRAGEETQYF. The CDR3 DNA reads as TGCGCCAGCAGCTTCCGAGCCGGGGAGGAGACCCAGTACTTC.

The J gene is TRBJ1-4, the V gene TRBV28; 11 positions agree with TRBD1. V trimming: 2 bases; J trimming: 8 bases; junction bases outside the gene matches: 7. This CDR3 is 16 amino acids long. The germline CDR1 and CDR2 sequences are MDHEN and SYDVKM. The CDR3 DNA sequence: TGTGCCAGCAGTTTAGCGGGGACAGGGGGGCGCGAAAAACTGTTTTTT. Protein product: CASSLAGTGGREKLFF.

The sample holds a few counts of this clone. The chain employs TRBV7-9 and TRBJ2-5; possibly TRBD1 for D (8 bases). The CDR3 runs to 16 residues. With 4 bases removed from V and 2 bases from J, the gap between germline ends came to 17 bases. Germline V gene sequence: CDR1 SEHNR, CDR2 FQNEAQ (reference sequence). For the CDR3, the DNA is TGTGCCAGCAGCTCCCGGACAGGGAGGGGACAAGAGACCCAGTACTTC. As protein: CASSSRTGRGQETQYF.

The chain uses TRBV7-9 and TRBJ2-5; 8 bases line up with TRBD2. Germline V gene lookup returns CDR1 SEHNR and CDR2 FQNEAQ (reference sequence). Trimming cost V 2 bases and J 2 bases; bases outside gene matches: 10. The length of the CDR3 is 17 residues. The CDR3: CASSLSSGRGGQETQYF. CDR3 DNA sequence: TGTGCCAGCAGCTTATCGAGCGGGAGAGGGGGTCAAGAGACCCAGTACTTC.

The rearrangement uses TRBV27 and TRBJ2-7; 9 bases match TRBD1. In germline, CDR1 is MNHEY, CDR2 SMNVEV (reference sequence). The CDR3 has 15 residues. Unmatched junction bases numbered 8, after V lost 5 bases and J lost 3 bases. CDR3 sequence: CASSIPGTGFYEQYF. CDR3 DNA sequence: TGTGCCAGCAGTATTCCGGGGACAGGGTTCTACGAGCAGTACTTC.

V and J are TRBV2 and TRBJ1-4; no definite D call. CDR1 is SNHLY, CDR2 FYNNEI, per germline. The CDR3 is 11 amino acids. With 6 bases removed from V and 8 bases from J, the gap between germline ends came to 7 bases. The CDR3 protein is CASSTEEKLFF. DNA for the CDR3: TGTGCCAGCAGCACCGAAGAAAAACTGTTTTTT.

The J gene is TRBJ2-1, the V gene TRBV6-5; no clear D gene. The germline CDR1 and CDR2 sequences are MNHEY and SVGAGI. The CDR3 extends over 11 amino acids. Deletions cut 4 bases from V and 6 bases from J, with 4 bases between. CDR3 in amino acids: CASSSLNEQFF. CDR3 bases: TGTGCCAGCAGTTCCCTCAATGAGCAGTTCTTC.

The J gene is TRBJ1-3, the V gene TRBV7-6; 7 bases map to TRBD1. J was trimmed by 1 base and V by 5 bases; bases with no gene match: 11. The germline V gene encodes CDR1 SGHVS and CDR2 FNYEAQ. This CDR3 has 17 residues. This CDR3 is CASSKGEGAFSGNTIYF. As DNA, the CDR3 is TGTGCCAGCAGCAAGGGGGAGGGGGCTTTTTCTGGAAACACCATATATTTT.

V and J are TRBV6-5 and TRBJ2-7, with D maybe TRBD2 (6 bases). The germline V gene encodes CDR1 MNHEY and CDR2 SVGAGI. V was shortened by 2 bases and J by 5 bases, with 16 bases between the two germline ends. There are 15 residues in the CDR3. CDR3 nucleotides: TGTGCCAGCAGTTACCCCCGTGGGAGGCGGAACGAGCAGTACTTC. The encoded protein is CASSYPRGRRNEQYF.

In its sample, this clone was seen a few times. CDR3 in amino acids: CASSLVGSTQYF. In nucleotides, the CDR3 is TGTGCCAGCAGTTTAGTCGGTAGTACGCAGTATTTT. The chain carries TRBV28 and TRBJ2-3; D uncertain. The CDR3 covers 12 residues. Trimming cost V 2 bases and J 8 bases, with 8 bases left between them. Germline values: CDR1 MDHEN, CDR2 SYDVKM.

CDR3 nucleotide sequence: TGTGCCAGCAACCTCGTAGCATACTCCTACGAGCAGTACTTC. Translated: CASNLVAYSYEQYF. The chain uses TRBV21-1 and TRBJ2-7; the table names TRBD2, a call not compared with the DNA. TRBV21-1 is recorded as a pseudogene. The CDR3 runs to 14 residues.

V usage is TRBV5-6 and J usage is TRBJ1-2, with D unclear. The CDR3 is made up of 14 amino acids. V dropped 0 bases and J dropped 6 bases, with 12 bases sitting between them. The germline V gene encodes CDR1 SGHDT and CDR2 YYEEEE. CDR3 DNA sequence: TGTGCCAGCAGCTTGGTACAAATCCCCGATGGCTACACCTTC. This gives the protein CASSLVQIPDGYTF.

The chain is built from TRBV6-4 and TRBJ2-2, with D maybe TRBD2 (6 bases). The CDR3 runs to 15 residues. The V end lost 8 bases, the J end lost 0 bases, and 13 bases lay between the germline ends. Germline assignment: CDR1 MRHNA and CDR2 SNTAGT. The CDR3 reads CASRMEGTNTGELFF. CDR3 bases: TGTGCCAGCCGCATGGAGGGGACGAACACCGGGGAGCTGTTTTTT.

The chain carries TRBV10-3 and TRBJ1-6; tentatively, D is TRBD1 (6 bases). The germline V gene has CDR1 ENHRY and CDR2 SYGVKD. Trimming removed 3 bases at V and 9 bases at J, with 12 bases between. The CDR3 loop spans 14 amino acids. As DNA, the CDR3 is TGTGCCATCAGTGATCAGGGGACTGGTTCACCCCTCCACTTT. It encodes CAISDQGTGSPLHF.

V is TRBV4-1 and J is TRBJ1-3; D may be TRBD1 (5 bases). Germline lookup yields CDR1 MGHRA and CDR2 YSYEKL. Trimming shortened V by 1 base and J by 0 bases, and 13 bases separated the two germline ends. The CDR3 extends over 17 amino acids. The CDR3 DNA reads TGCGCCAGCAGCCAAGCGTTAAAGGACAACTCTGGAAACACCATATATTTT. Translated: CASSQALKDNSGNTIYF.

The chain has TRBV19 and TRBJ2-7; the D call may be TRBD1 or TRBD2 (5 bases each). The V gene lost 11 bases and the J gene lost 2 bases, with 22 bases spanning the gap. CDR3 length equals 15 residues. Germline assignment: CDR1 LNHDA and CDR2 SQIVND (reference sequence). The DNA of the CDR3 is TGTGCCGGTATGGGGACGGCGACCGATCCCTACGAGCAGTACTTC. It encodes CAGMGTATDPYEQYF.

The V call is TRBV5-4, the J call TRBJ1-2; 9 bases are shared with TRBD1. CDR1 and CDR2 (germline): SGHNT, YYREEE (reference sequence). With 0 bases clipped from V and 7 bases from J, the junction kept 7 bases outside the gene matches. The CDR3 runs to 15 residues. The CDR3 coding sequence is TGTGCCAGCAGCTTGGGGGGACAGGGTGGGTCTGGCTACACCTTC. This gives the protein CASSLGGQGGSGYTF.

The chain joins TRBV28 to TRBJ2-3; D not resolved. CDR3 length: 13 residues. Germline loops: CDR1 MDHEN, CDR2 SYDVKM. The V end lost 6 bases, the J end lost 6 bases, and 13 bases lay between the germline ends. CDR3 sequence: CASSLRSTDTQYF. In nucleotides, the CDR3 is TGTGCCAGCAGCCTAAGGTCGACGGATACGCAGTATTTT.

J is TRBJ2-6 and V is TRBV7-9; TRBD1 is a possible D gene (7 bases). Trimming took 5 bases from V and 0 from J, leaving 17 bases between them. This CDR3 is 18 amino acids long. Germline assignment: CDR1 SEHNR and CDR2 FQNEAQ (reference sequence). CDR3 in DNA: TGTGCCAGCAGCCAAGCGCGACAGGGACTCTCTGGGGCCAACGTCCTGACTTTC. It specifies CASSQARQGLSGANVLTF.

The table lists this clone with a count of one. The CDR3: CASSPTDRESNIQYF. The DNA of the CDR3 is TGTGCCAGCAGTCCTACGGACAGGGAAAGCAACATTCAGTACTTC. V is TRBV28 and J is TRBJ2-4; 8 bases match TRBD1. The CDR3 sequence is 15 residues long. The J segment lost 7 bases and the V segment lost 5 bases, leaving 10 bases of the junction unmatched. CDR1 is MDHEN and CDR2 is SYDVKM in the germline V gene.